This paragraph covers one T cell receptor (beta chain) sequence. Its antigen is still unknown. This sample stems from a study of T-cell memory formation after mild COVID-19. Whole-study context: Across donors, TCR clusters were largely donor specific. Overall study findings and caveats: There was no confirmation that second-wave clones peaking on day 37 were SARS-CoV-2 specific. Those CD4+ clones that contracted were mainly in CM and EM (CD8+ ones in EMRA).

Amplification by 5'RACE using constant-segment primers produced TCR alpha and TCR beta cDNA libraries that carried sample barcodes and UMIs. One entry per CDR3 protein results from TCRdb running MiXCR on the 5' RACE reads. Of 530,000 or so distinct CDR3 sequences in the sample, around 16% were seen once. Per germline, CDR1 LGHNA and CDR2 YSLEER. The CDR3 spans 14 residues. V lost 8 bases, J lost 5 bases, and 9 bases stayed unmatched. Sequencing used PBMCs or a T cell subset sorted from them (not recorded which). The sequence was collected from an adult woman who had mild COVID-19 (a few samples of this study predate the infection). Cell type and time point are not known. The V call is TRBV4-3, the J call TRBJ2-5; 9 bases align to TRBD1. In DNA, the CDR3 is TGCGCCAGCTCCTCACAGGGGGCCGGGGAGACCCAGTACTTC. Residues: CASSSQGAGETQYF.